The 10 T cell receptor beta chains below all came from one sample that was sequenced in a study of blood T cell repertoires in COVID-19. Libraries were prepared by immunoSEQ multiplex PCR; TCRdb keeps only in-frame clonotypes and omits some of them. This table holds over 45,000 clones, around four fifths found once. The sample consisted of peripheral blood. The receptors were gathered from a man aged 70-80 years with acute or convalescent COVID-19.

This CDR3 reads CASRSREGSGNTEAFF. The CDR3 nucleotides read TGTGCCAGTAGATCGAGAGAGGGTTCGGGGAACACTGAAGCTTTCTTT. The chain couples TRBV19 to TRBJ1-1; D gene ambiguous. The length of the CDR3 is 16 residues. The germline V and J ends were trimmed by 6 bases and 1 base, with 18 bases remaining between them. The germline V gene has CDR1 LNHDA and CDR2 SQIVND (reference sequence).

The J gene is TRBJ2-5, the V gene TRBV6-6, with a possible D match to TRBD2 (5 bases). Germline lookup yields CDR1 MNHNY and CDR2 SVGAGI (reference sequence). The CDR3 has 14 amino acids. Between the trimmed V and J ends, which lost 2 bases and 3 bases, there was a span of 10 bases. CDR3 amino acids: CASSYGRSKETQYF. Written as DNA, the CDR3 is TGTGCCAGCAGTTACGGGAGATCTAAAGAGACCCAGTACTTC.

Here the CDR3 DNA reads TGTGCCAGCAGTGCCCTCAGGGGCAGGGAAAAACTGTTTTTT. Protein sequence: CASSALRGREKLFF. The chain combines TRBV2 with TRBJ1-4, with D maybe TRBD1 (6 bases). Trimming removed 4 bases at V and 8 bases at J, with 14 bases between. The CDR3 spans 14 residues. The germline V gene encodes CDR1 SNHLY and CDR2 FYNNEI.

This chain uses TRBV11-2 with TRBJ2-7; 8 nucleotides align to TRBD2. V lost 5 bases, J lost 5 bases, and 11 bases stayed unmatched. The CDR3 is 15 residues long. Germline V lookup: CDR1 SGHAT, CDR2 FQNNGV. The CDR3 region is CASSPAAGGRDEQYF. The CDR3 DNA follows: TGTGCCAGCAGCCCGGCGGCGGGAGGTAGGGACGAGCAGTACTTC.

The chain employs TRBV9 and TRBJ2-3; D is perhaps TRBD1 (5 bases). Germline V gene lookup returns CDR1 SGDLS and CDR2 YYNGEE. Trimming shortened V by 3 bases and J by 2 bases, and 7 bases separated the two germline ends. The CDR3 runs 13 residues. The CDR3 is CASSGQITDTQYF. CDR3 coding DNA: TGTGCCAGCAGCGGACAGATCACAGATACGCAGTATTTT. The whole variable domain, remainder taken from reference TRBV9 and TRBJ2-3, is DSGVTQTPKHLITATGQRVTLRCSPRSGDLSVYWYQQSLDQGLQFLIQYYNGEERAKGNILERFSAQQFPDLHSELNLSSLELGDSALYFCASSGQITDTQYFGPGTRLTVL.

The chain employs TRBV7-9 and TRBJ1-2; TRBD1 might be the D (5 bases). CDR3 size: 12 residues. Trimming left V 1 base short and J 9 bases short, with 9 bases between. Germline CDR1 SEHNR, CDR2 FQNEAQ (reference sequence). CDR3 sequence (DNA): TGTGCCAGCAGCTTAGTGACAGATCGCTACACCTTC. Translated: CASSLVTDRYTF.

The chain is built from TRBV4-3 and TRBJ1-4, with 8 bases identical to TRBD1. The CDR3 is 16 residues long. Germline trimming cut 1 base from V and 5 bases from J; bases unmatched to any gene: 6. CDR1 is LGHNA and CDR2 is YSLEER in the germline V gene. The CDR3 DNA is TGCGCCAGCAGCCAAGGGGGGACAGGAGTAAATGAAAAACTGTTTTTT. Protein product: CASSQGGTGVNEKLFF.

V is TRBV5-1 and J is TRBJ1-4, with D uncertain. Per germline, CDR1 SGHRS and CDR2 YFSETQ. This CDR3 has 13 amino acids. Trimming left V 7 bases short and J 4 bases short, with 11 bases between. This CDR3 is CASRRMGNEKLFF. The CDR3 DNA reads TGCGCCAGCCGGAGGATGGGTAATGAAAAACTGTTTTTT.

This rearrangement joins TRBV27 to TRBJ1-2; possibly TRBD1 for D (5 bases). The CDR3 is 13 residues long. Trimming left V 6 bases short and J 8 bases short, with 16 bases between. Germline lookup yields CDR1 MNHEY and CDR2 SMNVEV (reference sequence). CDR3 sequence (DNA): TGTGCCAGCAGCCCGGACACGTTCGCCGGCTACACCTTC. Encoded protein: CASSPDTFAGYTF.

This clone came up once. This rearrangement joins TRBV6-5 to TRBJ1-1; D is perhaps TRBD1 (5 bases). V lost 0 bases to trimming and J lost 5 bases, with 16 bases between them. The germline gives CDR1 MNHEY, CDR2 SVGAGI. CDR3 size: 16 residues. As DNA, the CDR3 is TGTGCCAGCAGTTACTCGGGGTTGGTGGGGGGGACTGAAGCTTTCTTT. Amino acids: CASSYSGLVGGTEAFF.